This passage covers 5 T cell receptor beta chains from one sample sequenced in a study of Graves' ophthalmopathy and Graves' hyperthyroidism. The sequenced template was RNA, covering the TCR beta CDR3 region. The first-round RT-PCR employed HTBI primers together with the Qiagen OneStep RT-PCR kit. A multiplex PCR was then performed as the second round. TCRdb independently ran MiXCR on the multiplex PCR reads; one entry per CDR3 protein. The top ten clones hold roughly 7% of a sample with about 380,000 distinct CDR3 sequences, over 15% of them seen once. The sequenced sample was peripheral blood. These receptors originate from a woman aged 18-30 years with stable Graves' hyperthyroidism.

There are many counts of this clonotype. The chain carries TRBV10-3 and TRBJ2-5; a possible D gene is TRBD2 (5 bases). The CDR3 is 13 residues long. The V gene lost 6 bases and the J gene lost 4 bases, with 12 bases spanning the gap. CDR1 and CDR2 from the germline V gene are ENHRY and SYGVKD. The chain's CDR3 is CAIRPSEGETQYF. For the CDR3, the DNA is TGTGCCATCAGACCCTCAGAGGGAGAGACCCAGTACTTC.

Many counts were recorded for this clonotype. The rearrangement links TRBV6-1 to TRBJ2-7; 9 bases agree with TRBD1. CDR1 MNHNS and CDR2 SASEGT come from the germline V gene. The CDR3 has 13 residues. V shed 7 bases and J 4 bases; nucleotides not matched to a gene: 5. The CDR3 DNA reads TGTGCCAGCAAAGAGACAGGGGGATACGAGCAGTACTTC. The encoded protein is CASKETGGYEQYF.

This clonotype was detected ten times or more. The chain couples TRBV6-5 to TRBJ1-1; D is undetermined. This CDR3 spans 16 amino acids. V gave up 1 base and J gave up 5 bases, with 17 bases separating them. Per germline, CDR1 MNHEY and CDR2 SVGAGI. The CDR3 nucleotides are TGTGCCAGCAGTTACTATACCAGCGGGAGGGAGACTGAAGCTTTCTTT. It specifies CASSYYTSGRETEAFF.

This clonotype was seen many times. The chain links TRBV2 to TRBJ2-2; a weak D match, TRBD1 (7 bases). This CDR3 has 13 amino acids. Trimming cost V 8 bases and J 8 bases, with 15 bases left between them. Germline CDR1 and CDR2: SNHLY and FYNNEI. The CDR3 sequence is CASSQGGLGELFF. In DNA, the CDR3 is TGTGCCAGCTCCCAGGGGGGATTAGGGGAGCTGTTTTTT.

This clonotype has a count of ten or more. V and J are TRBV5-1 and TRBJ1-1; D is perhaps TRBD1 (5 bases). Trimming cost V 4 bases and J 5 bases, with 15 bases left between them. CDR3 length: 14 residues. Per germline, CDR1 SGHRS and CDR2 YFSETQ. The chain's CDR3 is CASSAGPPGTEAFF. The DNA for the CDR3 is TGCGCCAGCAGCGCCGGGCCACCAGGGACTGAAGCTTTCTTT.